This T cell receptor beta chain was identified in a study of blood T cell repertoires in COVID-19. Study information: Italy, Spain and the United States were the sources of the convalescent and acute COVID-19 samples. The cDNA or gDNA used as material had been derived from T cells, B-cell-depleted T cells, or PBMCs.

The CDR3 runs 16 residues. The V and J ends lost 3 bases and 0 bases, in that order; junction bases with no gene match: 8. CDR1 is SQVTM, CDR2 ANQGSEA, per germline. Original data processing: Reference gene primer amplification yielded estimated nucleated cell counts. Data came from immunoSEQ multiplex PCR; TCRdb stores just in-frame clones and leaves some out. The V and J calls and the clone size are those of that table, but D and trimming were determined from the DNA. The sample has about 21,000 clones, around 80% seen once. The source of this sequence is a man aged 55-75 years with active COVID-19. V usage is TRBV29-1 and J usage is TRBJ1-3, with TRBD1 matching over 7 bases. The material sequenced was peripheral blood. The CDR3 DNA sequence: TGCAGCGTTGATTCGCAGGGGGGAACCTCTGGAAACACCATATATTTT. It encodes CSVDSQGGTSGNTIYF.